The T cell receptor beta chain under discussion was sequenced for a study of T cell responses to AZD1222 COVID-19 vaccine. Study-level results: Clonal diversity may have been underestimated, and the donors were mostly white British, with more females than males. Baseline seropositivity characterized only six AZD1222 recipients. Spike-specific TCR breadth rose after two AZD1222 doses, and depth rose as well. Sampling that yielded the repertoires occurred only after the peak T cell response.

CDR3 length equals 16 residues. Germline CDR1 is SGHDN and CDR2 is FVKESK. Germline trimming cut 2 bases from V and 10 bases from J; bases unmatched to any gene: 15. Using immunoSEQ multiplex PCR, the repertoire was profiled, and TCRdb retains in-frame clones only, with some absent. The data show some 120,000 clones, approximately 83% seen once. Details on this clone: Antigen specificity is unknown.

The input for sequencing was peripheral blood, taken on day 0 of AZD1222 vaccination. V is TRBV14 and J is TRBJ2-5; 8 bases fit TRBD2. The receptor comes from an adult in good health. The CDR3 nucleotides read TGTGCCAGCAGCCAAAGGGACGGGAGGGGCCCCACTGACCAGTACTTC. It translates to CASSQRDGRGPTDQYF.